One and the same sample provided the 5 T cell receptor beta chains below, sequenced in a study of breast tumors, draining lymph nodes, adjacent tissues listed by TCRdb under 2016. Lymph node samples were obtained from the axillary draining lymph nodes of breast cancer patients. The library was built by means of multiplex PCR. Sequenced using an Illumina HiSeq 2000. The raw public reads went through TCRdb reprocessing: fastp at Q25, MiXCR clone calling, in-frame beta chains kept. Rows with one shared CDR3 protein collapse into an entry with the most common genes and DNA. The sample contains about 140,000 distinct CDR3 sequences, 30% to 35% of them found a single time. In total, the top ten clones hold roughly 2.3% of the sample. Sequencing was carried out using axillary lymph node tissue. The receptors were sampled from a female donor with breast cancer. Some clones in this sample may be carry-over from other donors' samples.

CDR3 nucleotides: TGCAGTGCTGCTAAGCCGACTAGCGGGGGGGATTACTACAATGAGCAGTTCTTC. This gives the protein CSAAKPTSGGDYYNEQFF. The V gene is TRBV20-1, the J gene TRBJ2-1; 14 positions agree with TRBD2. This CDR3 contains 18 residues. The germline V gene encodes CDR1 DFQATT and CDR2 SNEGSKA (reference sequence). The trim removed 5 bases at V and 3 bases at J, leaving 12 bases unmatched.

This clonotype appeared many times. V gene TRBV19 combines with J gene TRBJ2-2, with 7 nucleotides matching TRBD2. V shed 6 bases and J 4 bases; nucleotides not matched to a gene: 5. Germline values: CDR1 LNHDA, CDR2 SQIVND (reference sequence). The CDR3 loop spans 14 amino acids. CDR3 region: CASSPTGGTGELFF. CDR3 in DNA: TGTGCCAGTAGCCCCACGGGGGGCACCGGGGAGCTGTTTTTT.

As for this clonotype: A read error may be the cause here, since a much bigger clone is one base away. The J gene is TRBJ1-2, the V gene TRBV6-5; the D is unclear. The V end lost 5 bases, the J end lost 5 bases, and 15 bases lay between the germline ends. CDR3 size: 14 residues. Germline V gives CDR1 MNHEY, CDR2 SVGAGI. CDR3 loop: CASSQVTAYYGYTF. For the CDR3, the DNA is TGTGCCAGCAGTCAGGTAACAGCCTATTATGGCTACACCTTC.

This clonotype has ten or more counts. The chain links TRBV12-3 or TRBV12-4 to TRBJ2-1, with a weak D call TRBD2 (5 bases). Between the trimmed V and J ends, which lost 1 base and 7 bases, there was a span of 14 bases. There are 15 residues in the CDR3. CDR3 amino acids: CASSLVTGLPNEQFF. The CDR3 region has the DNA TGTGCCAGCAGTTTAGTCACGGGGTTGCCGAATGAGCAGTTCTTC.

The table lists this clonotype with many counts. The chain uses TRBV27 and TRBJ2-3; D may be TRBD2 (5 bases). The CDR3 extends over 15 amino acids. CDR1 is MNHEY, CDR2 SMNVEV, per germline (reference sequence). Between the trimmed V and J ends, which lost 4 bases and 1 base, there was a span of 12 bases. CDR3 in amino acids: CASSSGVLRTDTQYF. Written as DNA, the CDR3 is TGTGCCAGCAGTTCCGGGGTTCTACGCACAGATACGCAGTATTTT.